The 25 T cell receptor beta chains reported below all come from one sample, sequenced in a study of T cell responses to AZD1222 COVID-19 vaccine. Sequenced by immunoSEQ multiplex PCR; TCRdb stores in-frame clones only, minus some. This table has 45,000 to 60,000 clones, approximately 86% appearing once. The specimen comprised peripheral blood, sampled on day 0 of AZD1222 vaccination. The receptors shown here come from an adult in good health.

The V gene is TRBV28, the J gene TRBJ2-7; TRBD1 agrees at 8 bases. V was pared by 6 bases and J by 5 bases, with 9 bases of the junction left unmatched. Germline values: CDR1 MDHEN, CDR2 SYDVKM. CDR3 length equals 14 residues. This CDR3 is CASSLPGQGHEQYF. In DNA form, the CDR3 reads TGTGCCAGCAGCCTTCCCGGACAGGGCCACGAGCAGTACTTC.

V gene TRBV29-1 combines with J gene TRBJ2-7, with D tentatively TRBD1 (6 bases). The length of the CDR3 is 16 residues. V was shortened by 1 base and J by 3 bases, with 19 bases between the two germline ends. Germline CDR1 reads SQVTM; CDR2 reads ANQGSEA. As DNA, the CDR3 is TGCAGCGTTGAAGCAGTGGGATTGGACAGCCTCTACGAGCAGTACTTC. This codes for CSVEAVGLDSLYEQYF.

The chain couples TRBV7-2 to TRBJ1-4, with D hard to call. V lost 5 bases and J 0 bases, leaving 7 bases between the germline ends. CDR3 length equals 14 residues. From germline, CDR1 is SGHTA and CDR2 FQGNSA. CDR3: CASSRGTTNEKLFF. CDR3 sequence (DNA): TGTGCCAGCAGCCGCGGGACAACTAATGAAAAACTGTTTTTT.

The rearrangement joins TRBV28 to TRBJ2-7; D uncertain. This CDR3 is 12 amino acids long. The ends were cut back, 2 bases at V and 6 bases at J, with 8 bases in the middle. The germline gives CDR1 MDHEN, CDR2 SYDVKM. In DNA, the CDR3 is TGTGCCAGCAGTTTACGGCCTTCCGAGCAGTACTTC. This gives the protein CASSLRPSEQYF.

This clone has a single count. This CDR3 reads CAWRGQGNTGELFF. The DNA for the CDR3 is TGTGCCTGGAGGGGACAGGGGAACACCGGGGAGCTGTTTTTT. The chain is built from TRBV30 and TRBJ2-2; the match to TRBD1 covers 9 bases. CDR3 length: 14 amino acids. J gave up 1 base and V 3 bases, and 0 bases lay outside the gene matches. Germline-derived CDR1 and CDR2 are GTSNPN and SVGIG (reference sequence).

The chain combines TRBV7-5 with TRBJ1-5. TRBV7-5 is deemed a pseudogene. The CDR3 has 15 amino acids. CDR3 loop: CARSNCTEGNQPQHF. CDR3 bases: TGTGCCAGAAGCAACTGCACAGAAGGGAATCAGCCCCAGCATTTT.

This clone was seen only once. V usage is TRBV10-2 and J usage is TRBJ1-1; perhaps TRBD1 as D (5 bases). The germline gives CDR1 WSHSY, CDR2 SAAADI. The CDR3 loop spans 15 amino acids. The V gene lost 6 bases and the J gene lost 1 base, with 15 bases spanning the gap. The CDR3 DNA reads TGCGCCAGCAGCCCGGGACGGACTACGAACACTGAAGCTTTCTTT. This sequence encodes CASSPGRTTNTEAFF.

The count of this clone is one. The chain uses TRBV24-1 and TRBJ1-4; TRBD1 aligns across 7 bases. After removal of 7 bases from V and 2 bases from J, the junction contained 6 bases not matched to a gene. The germline V gene encodes CDR1 KGHDR and CDR2 SFDVKD. This CDR3 is built from 15 residues. The CDR3 loop is CATSATGDTNEKLFF. The CDR3 coding sequence is TGTGCCACCAGCGCTACAGGGGATACTAATGAAAAACTGTTTTTT.

V and J are TRBV9 and TRBJ2-3; no clear D gene. The V end was cut by 0 bases, the J end by 2 bases, with 7 bases between. CDR1 and CDR2 from the germline V gene are SGDLS and YYNGEE. CDR3 length: 14 amino acids. As DNA, the CDR3 is TGTGCCAGCAGCGTAGAAAGCGACACAGATACGCAGTATTTT. Translation gives CASSVESDTDTQYF.

This clone was seen only once. This chain uses TRBV10-1 with TRBJ2-1, with D perhaps matching TRBD2 (6 bases). The CDR3 is made up of 18 amino acids. Trimming stripped 3 bases from V and 8 bases from J, with 26 bases between. The germline gives CDR1 WNHNN, CDR2 SYGVQD (reference sequence). CDR3 amino acids: CASSEWAPRGGKVDEQFF. CDR3 DNA: TGCGCCAGCAGTGAATGGGCCCCCCGAGGCGGGAAGGTCGATGAGCAGTTCTTC.

Notes on this clone: In the same sample, other DNA sequences code for this CDR3. The chain links TRBV6-5 to TRBJ1-6; TRBD1 is a possible D gene (5 bases). Per germline, CDR1 MNHEY and CDR2 SVGAGI. Trimming left V 7 bases short and J 6 bases short, with 7 bases between. The CDR3 loop spans 12 amino acids. The CDR3 DNA sequence: TGTGCCAGCACAGACAGTAATTCACCCCTCCACTTT. Translated: CASTDSNSPLHF.

V is TRBV5-6 and J is TRBJ2-1; the D is unclear. The CDR3 covers 14 residues. Between the trimmed V and J ends, which lost 1 base and 9 bases, there was a span of 14 bases. Per the germline V gene, CDR1 is SGHDT and CDR2 is YYEEEE. DNA for the CDR3: TGTGCCAGCAGCTTGCCCGGTTCCGGCTTTGAGCAGTTCTTC. Protein product: CASSLPGSGFEQFF.

This clone showed up just once. This sample includes further DNA sequences coding for the same CDR3. This CDR3 is CASSLGQGAYEQYF. CDR3 DNA: TGCGCCAGCAGCCTGGGACAGGGGGCCTACGAGCAGTACTTC. This rearrangement joins TRBV5-1 to TRBJ2-7, with 11 nucleotides matching TRBD1. After removal of 4 bases from V and 2 bases from J, the junction contained 2 bases not matched to a gene. CDR3 size: 14 residues. CDR1 is SGHRS and CDR2 is YFSETQ in the germline V gene.

The chain employs TRBV27 and TRBJ1-3, with a weak D call TRBD1 (5 bases). From germline, CDR1 is MNHEY and CDR2 SMNVEV (reference sequence). This CDR3 is 14 amino acids long. Between the trimmed V and J ends, which lost 3 bases and 4 bases, there was a span of 10 bases. The CDR3 region is CASSFRGLGNTIYF. CDR3 DNA: TGTGCCAGCAGTTTTCGGGGACTCGGAAACACCATATATTTT.

The chain recombines TRBV4-1 with TRBJ1-2; weak D call: TRBD1 (6 bases). This CDR3 is built from 16 residues. The germline CDR1 and CDR2 sequences are MGHRA and YSYEKL. Trimming removed 3 bases at V and 7 bases at J, with 21 bases between. CDR3 coding DNA: TGCGCCAGCAGCCAGACCACGAGGGGGGGGCTGGGTGGCTACACCTTC. Translating gives CASSQTTRGGLGGYTF.

The DNA for the CDR3 is TGTGCCTGGAGGAAACAGGGTCGCGAGCAGTACTTC. Its protein is CAWRKQGREQYF. The chain combines TRBV30 with TRBJ2-7, with a possible D match to TRBD1 (6 bases). CDR1 is GTSNPN and CDR2 is SVGIG in the germline V gene (reference sequence). The length of the CDR3 is 12 residues. V was cut by 3 bases and J by 6 bases, with 12 bases left in between.

This sequence joins TRBV27 and TRBJ1-1; D remains ambiguous. Trimming cost V 2 bases and J 7 bases, with 14 bases left between them. The V gene's germline CDR1 is MNHEY and CDR2 SMNVEV (reference sequence). The CDR3 covers 14 residues. The CDR3 sequence: CASSLGELPVEAFF. The CDR3 nucleotides read TGTGCCAGCAGTTTAGGTGAGTTGCCCGTTGAAGCTTTCTTT.

This chain joins TRBV28 and TRBJ1-1, with no clear D. Trimming removed 8 bases from V and 0 bases from J, with 16 bases in between. Germline lookup yields CDR1 MDHEN and CDR2 SYDVKM. This CDR3 has 15 residues. CDR3: CASGRGSIMNTEAFF. CDR3 coding DNA: TGTGCCAGCGGAAGAGGCAGTATCATGAACACTGAAGCTTTCTTT.

This chain links TRBV9 with TRBJ2-7, with a tentative D call TRBD1 (6 bases). Per germline, CDR1 SGDLS and CDR2 YYNGEE. The CDR3 length is 15 residues. V lost 3 bases, J lost 3 bases, and 16 bases lay in between. CDR3: CASSASPTGSYEQYF. In nucleotides, the CDR3 is TGTGCCAGCAGCGCGTCCCCAACAGGGAGCTACGAGCAGTACTTC.

The chain employs TRBV5-1 and TRBJ2-7; D is possibly TRBD1 or TRBD2 (5 bases each). Trimming shortened V by 5 bases and J by 1 base, and 28 bases separated the two germline ends. There are 19 residues in the CDR3. Germline assignment: CDR1 SGHRS and CDR2 YFSETQ. The CDR3 DNA reads as TGCGCCAGCAGGCGCCTACCCCTCTCCTCGGGGACGGCTTCCTACGAGCAGTACTTC. Translation: CASRRLPLSSGTASYEQYF.

This clone appeared once. V usage is TRBV9 and J usage is TRBJ2-2; D is unresolved. From germline, CDR1 is SGDLS and CDR2 YYNGEE. V was shortened by 2 bases and J by 4 bases, with 6 bases between the two germline ends. The CDR3 spans 13 residues. CDR3 in amino acids: CASSVGFTGELFF. CDR3 bases: TGTGCCAGCAGCGTCGGCTTCACCGGGGAGCTGTTTTTT. Complete variable domain (other parts from reference TRBV9 and TRBJ2-2): DSGVTQTPKHLITATGQRVTLRCSPRSGDLSVYWYQQSLDQGLQFLIQYYNGEERAKGNILERFSAQQFPDLHSELNLSSLELGDSALYFCASSVGFTGELFFGEGSRLTVL.

The V and J genes are TRBV6-5 and TRBJ2-1; D is ambiguous. The CDR3 length is 15 residues. CDR1 is MNHEY, CDR2 SVGAGI, per germline. V lost 2 bases, J lost 0 bases, and 8 bases lay in between. The CDR3 coding sequence is TGTGCCAGCAGTTACGAACGATACTCCTACAATGAGCAGTTCTTC. The encoded protein is CASSYERYSYNEQFF.

The chain has TRBV4-2 and TRBJ1-5, with unresolved D. The CDR3 totals 17 residues. V lost 0 bases to trimming and J lost 5 bases, with 17 bases between them. Germline-derived CDR1 and CDR2 are LGHNA and YNFKEQ. In nucleotides, the CDR3 is TGTGCCAGCAGCCAAGACCAATTCTATCACCGACATCAGCCCCAGCATTTT. It yields the protein CASSQDQFYHRHQPQHF.

This chain connects TRBV25-1 to TRBJ2-5; TRBD2 might be the D (6 bases). The CDR3 consists of 14 residues. CDR1 is MGHDK, CDR2 SYGVNS, per germline. Deletions cut 6 bases from V and 7 bases from J, with 18 bases between. The CDR3 nucleotides read TGTGCCAGCAGCGGGGGAGGCCGCCTTGGGACCCAGTACTTC. This encodes CASSGGGRLGTQYF. Using reference TRBV25-1 and TRBJ2-5 for the parts outside the CDR3, the full variable domain is EADIYQTPRYLVIGTGKKITLECSQTMGHDKMYWYQQDPGMELHLIHYSYGVNSTEKGDLSSESTVSRIRTEHFPLTLESARPSHTSQYLCASSGGGRLGTQYFGPGTRLLVL.

The CDR3 DNA reads TGTGCCAGCAGCTCGCGGACTAGCGGGAGCGCTAGTGAGCAGTTCTTC. It is translated as CASSSRTSGSASEQFF. This chain uses TRBV7-2 with TRBJ2-1; 13 nucleotides agree with TRBD2. Unmatched junction bases numbered 9, after V lost 4 bases and J lost 9 bases. The germline V gene has CDR1 SGHTA and CDR2 FQGNSA. This CDR3 contains 16 residues. Combining the CDR3 with reference TRBV7-2 and TRBJ2-1 gives the whole variable domain GAGVSQSPSNKVTEKGKDVELRCDPISGHTALYWYRQSLGQGLEFLIYFQGNSAPDKSGLPSDRFSAERTGGSVSTLTIQRTQQEDSAVYLCASSSRTSGSASEQFFGPGTRLTVL.